Listed here are 9 T cell receptor beta chains from one sample, sequenced in a study of Ad26.COV2.S vaccination and SARS-CoV-2 variants. This table comes from immunoSEQ multiplex PCR, and its TCRdb copy is limited to in-frame clones, with some not included. The sample records 300,000 to 450,000 clones, 92% being singletons. The specimen comprised peripheral blood, sampled after recovery from COVID-19. These receptors all come from a human donor who had recovered from COVID-19.

The rearrangement links TRBV19 to TRBJ2-2; 7 nucleotides line up with TRBD2. Germline values: CDR1 LNHDA, CDR2 SQIVND (reference sequence). With 8 bases clipped from V and 3 bases from J, the junction kept 9 bases outside the gene matches. The CDR3 runs 15 residues. The CDR3 sequence is CASREAVFDTGELFF. The CDR3 region has the DNA TGTGCCAGTCGGGAGGCCGTTTTTGACACCGGGGAGCTGTTTTTT.

A few counts support this clone. V usage is TRBV10-1 and J usage is TRBJ1-1; unclear D gene. Germline CDR1 WNHNN, CDR2 SYGVQD (reference sequence). The CDR3 covers 13 residues. Trimming removed 6 bases from V and 0 bases from J, with 8 bases in between. The CDR3 spells CASRDGLNTEAFF. CDR3 in DNA: TGCGCCAGCAGGGACGGATTGAACACTGAAGCTTTCTTT.

CDR3 region: CASGSNQPQHF. DNA of the CDR3: TGTGCTAGTGGTTCCAATCAGCCCCAGCATTTT. J is TRBJ1-5 and V is TRBV12-5; D is uncertain. CDR1 is LGHNT and CDR2 is FRNRAP in the germline V gene. The CDR3 consists of 11 residues. The V end was cut by 4 bases, the J end by 3 bases, with 1 base between.

This clone appeared a single time. V gene TRBV20-1 combines with J gene TRBJ2-1, with D possibly TRBD2 on 5 matching bases. The CDR3 consists of 11 residues. Germline V gene lookup returns CDR1 DFQATT and CDR2 SNEGSKA (reference sequence). V gave up 5 bases and J gave up 10 bases, with 12 bases separating them. CDR3 sequence reads: CSASSQREQFF. DNA for the CDR3: TGCAGTGCTTCTAGCCAAAGGGAGCAGTTCTTC.

The V gene is TRBV27, the J gene TRBJ2-7; 11 nucleotides line up with TRBD1. The CDR3 length is 16 residues. The germline CDR1 and CDR2 sequences are MNHEY and SMNVEV (reference sequence). J was trimmed by 2 bases and V by 2 bases; bases with no gene match: 5. CDR3 region: CASSLTGDRGTYEQYF. Here the CDR3 DNA reads TGTGCCAGCAGTTTAACTGGGGACAGGGGGACCTACGAGCAGTACTTC.

V and J are TRBV6-2 or TRBV6-3 and TRBJ2-2; D is uncertain. V was clipped by 6 bases and J by 4 bases, with 15 bases between them. The CDR3 runs 15 residues. Germline V CDR1 and CDR2: MNHEY, SVGEGT. DNA for the CDR3: TGTGCCAGCAGCCCCACCAGGACGGCCACCGGGGAGCTGTTTTTT. As protein: CASSPTRTATGELFF.

The V gene is TRBV20-1, the J gene TRBJ1-1; D gene uncertain. Germline assignment: CDR1 DFQATT and CDR2 SNEGSKA (reference sequence). V lost 6 bases to trimming and J lost 7 bases, with 12 bases between them. CDR3 size: 11 residues. CDR3 loop: CSALIVGEAFF. The CDR3, as DNA: TGCAGTGCCCTGATCGTGGGTGAAGCTTTCTTT.

The chain combines TRBV10-1 with TRBJ1-2; no reliable D call. Germline V CDR1 and CDR2: WNHNN, SYGVQD (reference sequence). V shed 3 bases and J shed 7 bases, with 9 bases lying between them. The CDR3 totals 12 residues. CDR3 bases: TGCGCCAGCAGTGACTCGCGGGGTGGCTACACCTTC. Its translation is CASSDSRGGYTF.

V is TRBV10-2 and J is TRBJ2-5, with D perhaps TRBD1 or TRBD2 (6 bases each). Trimming stripped 6 bases from V and 5 bases from J, with 13 bases between. CDR3 length equals 13 residues. Per the germline V gene, CDR1 is WSHSY and CDR2 is SAAADI. Here the CDR3 reads CASRRGAGETQYF. CDR3 sequence (DNA): TGCGCCAGCAGAAGGGGGGCCGGGGAGACCCAGTACTTC.